Below, one TCR beta chain is given with its context. The PCR made use of 60 Vbeta and 13 Jbeta primers. Some clones are missing from TCRdb's copy, which holds only in-frame ones; the method was immunoSEQ multiplex PCR. The sample contains some 170,000 clones, roughly 81% of which appear only once. The entry originates in a study of cytomegalovirus exposure and HLA in healthy donors. Sequenced sample: PBMCs. The sequence derives from a woman aged 50 to 60 in good health and CMV-seronegative.

This chain's CDR3 is CASSDEGSLGANTQYF. The CDR3, as DNA: TGTGCCAGCAGTGACGAGGGCAGTTTGGGAGCAAATACGCAGTATTTT. The V gene is TRBV6-4, the J gene TRBJ2-3; D is possibly TRBD2 (5 bases). The germline V and J ends were trimmed by 2 bases and 7 bases, with 19 bases remaining between them. The germline V gene encodes CDR1 MRHNA and CDR2 SNTAGT. The CDR3 has 16 residues.